This TCR beta chain was captured in a study of post-analysis software for immune sequencing data. Overall study context: Patients with relapsing-remitting, secondary progressive and progressive-relapsing multiple sclerosis courses were all represented. Notes on the study in general: Patients had higher frequencies than controls of roughly 5 TRBV segments, including TRBV5-6, TRBV5-1 and TRBV20-1. Relative to controls, patients with multiple sclerosis showed significantly lower normalized Chao1 diversity. F-measure co-clustering was strong for batch-matched samples.

V lost 4 bases to trimming and J lost 3 bases, with 10 bases between them. In germline, CDR1 is SEHNR, CDR2 FQNEAQ (reference sequence). This CDR3 spans 15 amino acids. cDNA libraries of TCR beta carried unique molecular identifiers. Via MiXCR, TCRdb re-called the PCR reads, giving one row per CDR3 protein. The profile shows under 650,000 distinct CDR3 sequences, roughly 46% of them singletons. The sample holds many counts of this clonotype. What it binds is not known. The clonotype was recovered from a girl aged 10 to 17 with multiple sclerosis. The sample was blood. This chain links TRBV7-9 with TRBJ1-6, with D possibly TRBD1 on 5 matching bases. CDR3 residues: CASSSTVFYNSPLHF. The CDR3 DNA sequence: TGTGCCAGCAGCTCGACAGTTTTCTATAATTCACCCCTCCACTTT.